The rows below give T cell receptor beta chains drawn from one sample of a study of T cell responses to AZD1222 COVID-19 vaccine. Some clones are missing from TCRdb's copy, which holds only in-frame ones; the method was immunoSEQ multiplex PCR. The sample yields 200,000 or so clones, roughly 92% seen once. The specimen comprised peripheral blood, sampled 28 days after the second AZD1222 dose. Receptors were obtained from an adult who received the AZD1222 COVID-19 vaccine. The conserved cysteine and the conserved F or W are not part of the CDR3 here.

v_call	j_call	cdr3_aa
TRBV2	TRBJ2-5	ASNIQGAQDKTQY
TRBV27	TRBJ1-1	ASSSDRGTEAF
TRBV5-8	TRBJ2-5	ASIIGGAQETQY
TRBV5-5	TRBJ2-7	ASSGLGQGTPYEQY
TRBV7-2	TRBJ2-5	ASSITSSQETQY
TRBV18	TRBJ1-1	ASSPLRGTGNTEAF
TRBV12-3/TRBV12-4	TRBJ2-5	ASSLKGTQY
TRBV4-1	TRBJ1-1	ASSQQGRVGNTEAF
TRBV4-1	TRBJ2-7	ASSQLQRPGGEQY
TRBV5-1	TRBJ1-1	ASSGLGGDTEAF
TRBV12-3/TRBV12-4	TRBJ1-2	ASSFSVEVGYT
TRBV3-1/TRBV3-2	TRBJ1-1	ASSQDWTGMNTEAF
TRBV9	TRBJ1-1	ASSVSGSDTEAF
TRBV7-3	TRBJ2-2	ASSLTGGGTGELF
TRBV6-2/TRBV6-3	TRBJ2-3	ASSAPQGTQY
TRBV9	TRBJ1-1	ASSVGGGAEAF
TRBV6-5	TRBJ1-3	ASSYSTGTRRNTIY
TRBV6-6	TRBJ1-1	ASKRQVANTEAF
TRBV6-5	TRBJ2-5	ASTERTAQETQY
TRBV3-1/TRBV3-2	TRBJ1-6	ASSRPGPLH
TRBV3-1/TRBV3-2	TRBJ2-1	ASSQLAGGNEQF
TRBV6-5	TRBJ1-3	ASRGQNGNTIY
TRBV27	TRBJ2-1	ASSSLGAGGSYNEQF
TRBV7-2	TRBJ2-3	ASSGPGQSTDTQY
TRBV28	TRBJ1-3	ASSLVAPGNTIY
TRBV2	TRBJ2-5	ASSEEDRGWETQY
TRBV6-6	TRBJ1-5	ASTQLGVGQPQH
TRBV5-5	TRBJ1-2	ASSWGTGNYGYT